Below, 10 T cell receptor beta chains from the same sample are listed, as sequenced in a study of identical twins. Each CDR3 protein gets one entry after TCRdb re-called the 5' RACE reads with MiXCR. Found here are 1.5 million to 2 million distinct CDR3 sequences, about 32% of them singletons; the top ten hold around 0.25%. The sequenced sample was cord blood. All receptors derive from a newborn girl in good health.

The gene calls are TRBV12-3 or TRBV12-4 and TRBJ2-1; possible D gene TRBD1, 6 bases. The V end was cut by 5 bases, the J end by 1 base, with 12 bases between. The CDR3 spans 15 residues. CDR3 sequence reads: CASSVTGTSYNEQFF. In nucleotides, the CDR3 is TGTGCCAGCAGTGTCACCGGGACATCCTACAATGAGCAGTTCTTC.

The chain carries TRBV29-1 and TRBJ1-1; no reliable D call. V lost 7 bases and J lost 3, with 6 bases in between. CDR1 and CDR2 from the germline V gene are SQVTM and ANQGSEA. This CDR3 has 10 amino acids. The CDR3 here is CSASHTEAFF. The CDR3 DNA sequence: TGCAGCGCCTCCCACACTGAAGCTTTCTTT. Filled out from reference TRBV29-1 and TRBJ1-1, the complete variable domain reads SAVISQKPSRDICQRGTSLTIQCQVDSQVTMMFWYRQQPGQSLTLIATANQGSEATYESGFVIDKFPISRPNLTFSTLTVSNMSPEDSSIYLCSASHTEAFFGQGTRLTVV.

The chain couples TRBV7-2 to TRBJ2-3, with 9 bases that match TRBD2. CDR1 and CDR2 (germline): SGHTA, FQGNSA. The V gene end was trimmed by 1 base and the J gene end by 2 bases; junction bases not matched to a gene: 4. The CDR3 spans 16 residues. This CDR3 is CASSLGASGITDTQYF. The CDR3 nucleotides are TGTGCCAGCAGCTTAGGTGCTAGCGGGATCACAGATACGCAGTATTTT.

The chain links TRBV10-3 to TRBJ2-7; the match to TRBD1 covers 8 bases. V trimming: 0 bases; J trimming: 7 bases; junction bases outside the gene matches: 11. Germline V lookup: CDR1 ENHRY, CDR2 SYGVKD. This CDR3 is 16 amino acids long. The CDR3 region has the DNA TGTGCCATCAGTGAGTCCAGGGGGCAGGGAGGCAATGAGCAGTACTTC. As protein: CAISESRGQGGNEQYF.

A few counts support this clonotype. The chain couples TRBV7-8 to TRBJ2-3; a weak D match, TRBD2 (6 bases). Trimming pared 5 bases from V and 6 bases from J, leaving 18 bases between. The germline gives CDR1 SGHVS, CDR2 FQNEAQ. This CDR3 comprises 15 residues. The CDR3 nucleotides are TGTGCCAGCAGCCCCTGGTCTAGCGTGCCGGATACGCAGTATTTT. The encoded protein is CASSPWSSVPDTQYF.

The CDR3 reads CASSPADRPPYEQYF. CDR3 coding DNA: TGTGCCAGCAGCCCCGCTGACAGGCCTCCTTACGAGCAGTACTTC. V is TRBV3-1 and J is TRBJ2-7; D might be TRBD1 (6 bases). CDR3 length equals 15 residues. Trimming shortened V by 4 bases and J by 4 bases, and 17 bases separated the two germline ends. The germline CDR1 and CDR2 sequences are LGHDT and YNNKEL (reference sequence).

There are many counts of this clonotype. V is TRBV10-2 and J is TRBJ2-5; 9 bases fit TRBD2. This CDR3 comprises 14 residues. Trimming at V came to 3 bases and at J to 11 bases, leaving 10 bases not matched to a gene. Germline CDR1 reads WSHSY; CDR2 reads SAAADI. CDR3 protein: CASSDLAGTREQYF. DNA for the CDR3: TGCGCCAGCAGTGACCTAGCGGGGACAAGGGAGCAGTACTTC.

The CDR3 sequence is CASSEPHYNEQFF. The CDR3 bases are TGTGCCAGCAGTGAACCCCATTACAATGAGCAGTTCTTC. The chain links TRBV2 to TRBJ2-1; D unresolved. The CDR3 sequence is 13 residues long. Germline assignment: CDR1 SNHLY and CDR2 FYNNEI. The V gene lost 2 bases and the J gene lost 4 bases, with 6 bases spanning the gap.

This clonotype was detected only a few times. The rearrangement links TRBV10-1 to TRBJ2-3; 9 bases fit TRBD2. The CDR3 runs 15 residues. J lost 9 bases, V lost 4 bases, and 11 bases had no gene match. CDR1 is WNHNN, CDR2 SYGVQD, per germline (reference sequence). CDR3: CASSVERGAQWTQYF. CDR3 nucleotides: TGCGCCAGCAGTGTCGAGCGGGGGGCCCAGTGGACGCAGTATTTT.

The chain couples TRBV29-1 to TRBJ2-1; 8 nucleotides match TRBD2. The CDR3 has 16 residues. Germline V lookup: CDR1 SQVTM, CDR2 ANQGSEA. Losses at the gene ends were 5 bases for V and 0 bases for J; bases not matched to a gene: 9. This CDR3 reads CSVHRRSGSSYNEQFF. As DNA, the CDR3 is TGCAGCGTTCACAGACGAAGCGGGAGCTCCTACAATGAGCAGTTCTTC.